Described below is a single TCR beta chain sequence and its context. A Seattle source enrolled patients during active infection and followed them longitudinally. This sample stems from a study of blood T cell repertoires in COVID-19. About the research overall: COVID-19 samples, acute and convalescent, were from the United States, Italy and Spain. From T cells, B-cell-depleted T cells, or PBMCs came the material, which was cDNA or gDNA.

Sequenced by immunoSEQ multiplex PCR; TCRdb stores in-frame clones only, minus some. The sample lists some 71,000 clones, approximately 84% occurring once. The sequenced material came from peripheral blood. This receptor was obtained from a man between 45 and 60 years old with COVID-19, enrolled during active disease.

In nucleotides, the CDR3 is TGTGCCAGCAGTCCCCGGGGACAGGGTGCCTACGAGCAGTACTTC. Amino acids: CASSPRGQGAYEQYF. The chain carries TRBV27 and TRBJ2-7, with 9 bases fitting TRBD1. The germline gives CDR1 MNHEY, CDR2 SMNVEV (reference sequence). The CDR3 is made up of 15 amino acids. The ends lost 5 bases at V and 2 bases at J; junction bases unmatched: 7.